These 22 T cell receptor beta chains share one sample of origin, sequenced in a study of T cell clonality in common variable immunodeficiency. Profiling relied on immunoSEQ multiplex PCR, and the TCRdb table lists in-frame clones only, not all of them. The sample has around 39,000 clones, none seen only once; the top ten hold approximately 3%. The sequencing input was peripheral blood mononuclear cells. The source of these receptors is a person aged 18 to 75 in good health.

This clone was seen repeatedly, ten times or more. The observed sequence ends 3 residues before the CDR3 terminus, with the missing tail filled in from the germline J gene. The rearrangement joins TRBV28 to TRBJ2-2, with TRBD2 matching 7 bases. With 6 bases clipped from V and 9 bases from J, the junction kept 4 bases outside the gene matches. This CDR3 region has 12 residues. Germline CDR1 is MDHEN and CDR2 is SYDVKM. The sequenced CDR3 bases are TGTGCCAGCAGGGGAGGGGTTTGGGAG. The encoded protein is CASRGGVWE. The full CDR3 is CASRGGVWELFF.

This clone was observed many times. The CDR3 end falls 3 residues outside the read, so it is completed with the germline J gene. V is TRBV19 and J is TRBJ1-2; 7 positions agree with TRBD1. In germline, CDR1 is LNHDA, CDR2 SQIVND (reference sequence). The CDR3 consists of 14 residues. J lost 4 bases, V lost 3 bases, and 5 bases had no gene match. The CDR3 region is CASSMPGQTYGYTF. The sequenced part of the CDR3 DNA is TGTGCCAGTAGTATGCCGGGACAGACCTATGGC. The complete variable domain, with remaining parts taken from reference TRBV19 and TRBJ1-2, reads DGGITQSPKYLFRKEGQNVTLSCEQNLNHDAMYWYRQDPGQGLRLIYYSQIVNDFQKGDIAEGYSVSREKKESFPLTVTSAQKNPTAFYLCASSMPGQTYGYTFGSGTRLTVV.

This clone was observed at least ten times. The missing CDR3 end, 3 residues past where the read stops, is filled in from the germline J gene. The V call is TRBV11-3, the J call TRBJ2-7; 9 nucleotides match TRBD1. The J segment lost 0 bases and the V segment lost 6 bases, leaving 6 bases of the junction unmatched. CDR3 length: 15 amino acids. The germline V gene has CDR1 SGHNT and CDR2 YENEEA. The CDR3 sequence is CASRLDRGSSYEQYF. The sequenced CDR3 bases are TGTGCCAGCAGGCTTGACAGGGGGAGCTCCTACGAG.

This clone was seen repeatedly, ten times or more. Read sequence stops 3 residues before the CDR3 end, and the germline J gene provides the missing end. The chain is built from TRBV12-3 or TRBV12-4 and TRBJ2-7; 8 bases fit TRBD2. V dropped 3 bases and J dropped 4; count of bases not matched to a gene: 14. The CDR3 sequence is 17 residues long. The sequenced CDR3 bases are TGTGCCAGCAGTTTTGGCCGTCAAGCGGGAGAGGATTACGAG. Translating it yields CASSFGRQAGEDYE. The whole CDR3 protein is CASSFGRQAGEDYEQYF.

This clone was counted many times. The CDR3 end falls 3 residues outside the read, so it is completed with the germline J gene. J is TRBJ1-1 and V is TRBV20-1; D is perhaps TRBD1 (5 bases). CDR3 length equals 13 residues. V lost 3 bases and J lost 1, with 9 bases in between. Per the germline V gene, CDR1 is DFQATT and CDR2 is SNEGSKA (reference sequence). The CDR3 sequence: CSARGRANTEAFF. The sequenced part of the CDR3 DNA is TGCAGTGCTAGGGGCAGGGCGAACACTGAA.

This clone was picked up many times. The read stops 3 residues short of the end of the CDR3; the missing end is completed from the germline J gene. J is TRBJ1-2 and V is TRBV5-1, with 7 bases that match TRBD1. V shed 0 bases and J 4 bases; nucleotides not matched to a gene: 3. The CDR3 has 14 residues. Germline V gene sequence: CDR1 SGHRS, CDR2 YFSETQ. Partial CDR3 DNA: TGCGCCAGCAGCTTGGACAGGGGCATCTATGGC. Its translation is CASSLDRGIYG. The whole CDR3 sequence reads CASSLDRGIYGYTF. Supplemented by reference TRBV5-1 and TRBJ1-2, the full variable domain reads KAGVTQTPRYLIKTRGQQVTLSCSPISGHRSVSWYQQTPGQGLQFLFEYFSETQRNKGNFPGRFSGRQFSNSRSEMNVSTLELGDSALYLCASSLDRGIYGYTFGSGTRLTVV.

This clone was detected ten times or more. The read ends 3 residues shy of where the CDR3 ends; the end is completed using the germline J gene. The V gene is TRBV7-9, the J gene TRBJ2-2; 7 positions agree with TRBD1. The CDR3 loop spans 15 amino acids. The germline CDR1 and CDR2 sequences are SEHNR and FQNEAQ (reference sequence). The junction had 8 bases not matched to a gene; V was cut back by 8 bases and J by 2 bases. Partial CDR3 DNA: TGTGCCAGCTATCCCGGGACAGAAAACACCGGGGAG. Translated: CASYPGTENTGE. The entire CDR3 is CASYPGTENTGELFF.

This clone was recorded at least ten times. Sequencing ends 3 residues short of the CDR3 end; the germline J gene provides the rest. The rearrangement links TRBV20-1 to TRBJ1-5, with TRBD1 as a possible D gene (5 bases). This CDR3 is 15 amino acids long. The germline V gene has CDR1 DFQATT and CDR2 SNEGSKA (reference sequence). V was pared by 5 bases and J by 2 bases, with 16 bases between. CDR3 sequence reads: CSAPPWGEGNQPQHF. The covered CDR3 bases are TGCAGTGCTCCTCCGTGGGGGGAGGGCAATCAGCCC.

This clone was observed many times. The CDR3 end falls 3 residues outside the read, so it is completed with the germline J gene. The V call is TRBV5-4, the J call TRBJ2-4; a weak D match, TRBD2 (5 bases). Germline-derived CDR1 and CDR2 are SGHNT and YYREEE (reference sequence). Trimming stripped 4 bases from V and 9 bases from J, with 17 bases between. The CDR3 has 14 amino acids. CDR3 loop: CASSPGGRRGIQYF. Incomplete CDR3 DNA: TGTGCCAGCAGCCCGGGCGGTCGACGGGGCATT.

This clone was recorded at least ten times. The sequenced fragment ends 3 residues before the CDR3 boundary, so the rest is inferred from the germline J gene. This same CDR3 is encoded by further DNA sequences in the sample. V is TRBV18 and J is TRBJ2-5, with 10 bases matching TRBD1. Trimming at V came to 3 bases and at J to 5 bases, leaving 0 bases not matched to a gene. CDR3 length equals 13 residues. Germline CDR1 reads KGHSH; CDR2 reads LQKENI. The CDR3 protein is CASSPGQGETQYF. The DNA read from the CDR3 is TGTGCCAGCTCACCGGGACAGGGGGAGACC.

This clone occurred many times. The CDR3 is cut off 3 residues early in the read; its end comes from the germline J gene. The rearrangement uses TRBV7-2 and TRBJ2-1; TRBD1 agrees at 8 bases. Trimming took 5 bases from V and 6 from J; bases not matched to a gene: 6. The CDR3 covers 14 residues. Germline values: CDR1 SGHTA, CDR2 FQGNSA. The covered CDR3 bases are TGTGCCAGCAGCACCGGACAGGGTGTCAATGAG. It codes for CASSTGQGVNE. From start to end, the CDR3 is CASSTGQGVNEQFF.

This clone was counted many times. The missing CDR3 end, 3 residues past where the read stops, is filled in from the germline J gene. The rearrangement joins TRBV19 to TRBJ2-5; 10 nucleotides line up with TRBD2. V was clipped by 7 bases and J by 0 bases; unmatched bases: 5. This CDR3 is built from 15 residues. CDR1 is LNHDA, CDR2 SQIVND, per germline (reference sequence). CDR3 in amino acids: CASTPGLANQETQYF. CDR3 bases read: TGTGCCAGTACCCCGGGACTAGCGAACCAAGAGACC.

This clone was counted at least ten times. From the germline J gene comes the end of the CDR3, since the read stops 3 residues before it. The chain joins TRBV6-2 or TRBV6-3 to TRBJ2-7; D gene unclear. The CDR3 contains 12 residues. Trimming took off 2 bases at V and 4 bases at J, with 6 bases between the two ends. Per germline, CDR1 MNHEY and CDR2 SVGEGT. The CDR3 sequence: CASSYPPYEQYF. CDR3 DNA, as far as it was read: TGTGCCAGCAGTTACCCCCCTTACGAG.

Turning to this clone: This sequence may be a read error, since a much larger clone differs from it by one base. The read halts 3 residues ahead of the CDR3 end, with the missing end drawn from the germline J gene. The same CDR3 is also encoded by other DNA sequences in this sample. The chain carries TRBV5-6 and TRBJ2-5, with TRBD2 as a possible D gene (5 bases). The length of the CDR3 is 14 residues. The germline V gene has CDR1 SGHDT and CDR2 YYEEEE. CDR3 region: CASRRGSAQETQYF. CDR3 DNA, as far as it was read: TGCGCCAGCAGACGGGGATCAGCACAAGAGACC.

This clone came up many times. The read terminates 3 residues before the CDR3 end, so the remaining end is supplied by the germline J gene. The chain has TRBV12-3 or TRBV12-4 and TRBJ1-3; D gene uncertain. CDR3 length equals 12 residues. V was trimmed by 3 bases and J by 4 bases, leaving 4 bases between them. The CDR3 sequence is CASSFGGNTIYF. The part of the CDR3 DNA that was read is TGTGCCAGCAGTTTTGGCGGAAACACC.

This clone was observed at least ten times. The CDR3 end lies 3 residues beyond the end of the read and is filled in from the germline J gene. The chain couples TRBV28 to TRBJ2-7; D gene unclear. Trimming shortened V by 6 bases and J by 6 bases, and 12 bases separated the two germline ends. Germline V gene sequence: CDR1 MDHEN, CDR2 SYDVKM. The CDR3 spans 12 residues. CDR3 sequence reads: CASSQIEPEQYF. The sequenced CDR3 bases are TGTGCCAGCAGCCAGATTGAACCCGAG.

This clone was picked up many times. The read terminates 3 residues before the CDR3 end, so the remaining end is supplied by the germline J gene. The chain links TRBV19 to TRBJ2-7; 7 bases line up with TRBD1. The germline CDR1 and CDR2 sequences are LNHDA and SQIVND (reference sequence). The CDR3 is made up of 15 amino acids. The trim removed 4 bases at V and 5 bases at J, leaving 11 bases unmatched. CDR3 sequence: CASSTSGTVSHEQYF. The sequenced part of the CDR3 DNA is TGTGCCAGTAGTACCTCCGGGACAGTTAGCCACGAG.

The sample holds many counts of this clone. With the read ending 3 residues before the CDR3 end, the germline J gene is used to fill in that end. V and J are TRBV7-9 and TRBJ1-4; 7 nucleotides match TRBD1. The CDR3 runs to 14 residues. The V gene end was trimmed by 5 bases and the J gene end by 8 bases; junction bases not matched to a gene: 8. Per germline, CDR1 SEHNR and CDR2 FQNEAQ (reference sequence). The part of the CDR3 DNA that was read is TGTGCCAGCAGCACTGGGACAGAAGGGGAAAAA. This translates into CASSTGTEGEK. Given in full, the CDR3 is CASSTGTEGEKLFF.

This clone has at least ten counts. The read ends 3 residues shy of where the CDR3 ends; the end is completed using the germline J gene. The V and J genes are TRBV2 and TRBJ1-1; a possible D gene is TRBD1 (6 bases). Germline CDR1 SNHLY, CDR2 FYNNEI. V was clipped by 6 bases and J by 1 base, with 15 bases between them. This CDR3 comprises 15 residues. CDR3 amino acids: CASSLGWGRNTEAFF. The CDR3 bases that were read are TGTGCCAGCAGCCTAGGATGGGGGCGGAACACTGAA.

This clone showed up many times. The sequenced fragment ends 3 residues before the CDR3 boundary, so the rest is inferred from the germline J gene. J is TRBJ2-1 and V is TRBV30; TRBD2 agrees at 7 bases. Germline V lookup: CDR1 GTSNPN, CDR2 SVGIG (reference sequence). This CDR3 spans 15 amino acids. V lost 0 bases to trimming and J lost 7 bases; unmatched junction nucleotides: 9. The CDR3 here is CAWSVREGMRNEQFF. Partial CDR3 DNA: TGTGCCTGGAGTGTGAGGGAGGGGATGAGGAATGAG.

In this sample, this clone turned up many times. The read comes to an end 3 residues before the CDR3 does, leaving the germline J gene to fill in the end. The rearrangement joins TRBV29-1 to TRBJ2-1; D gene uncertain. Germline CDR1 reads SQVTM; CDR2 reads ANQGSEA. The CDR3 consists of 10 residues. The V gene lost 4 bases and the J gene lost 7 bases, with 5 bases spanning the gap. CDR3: CSVGENEQFF. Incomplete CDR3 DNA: TGCAGCGTTGGCGAGAATGAG.

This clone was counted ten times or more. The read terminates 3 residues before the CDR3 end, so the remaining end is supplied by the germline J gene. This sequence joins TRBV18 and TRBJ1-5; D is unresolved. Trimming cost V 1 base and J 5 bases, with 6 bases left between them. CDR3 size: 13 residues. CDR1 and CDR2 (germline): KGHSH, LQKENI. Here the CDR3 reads CASSPHKDQPQHF. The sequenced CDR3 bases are TGTGCCAGCTCACCACATAAGGATCAGCCC. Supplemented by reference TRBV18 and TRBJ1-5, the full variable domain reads NAGVMQNPRHLVRRRGQEARLRCSPMKGHSHVYWYRQLPEEGLKFMVYLQKENIIDESGMPKERFSAEFPKEGPSILRIQQVVRGDSAAYFCASSPHKDQPQHFGDGTRLSIL.